This entry concerns a single TCR beta chain. Other nucleotide sequences in the sample specify the same CDR3. These data originate in a study of cytomegalovirus exposure and HLA in healthy donors. PCR involved 60 Vbeta and 13 Jbeta primers. TCRdb's table, derived via immunoSEQ multiplex PCR, lists solely in-frame clones and lacks some. Among about 160,000 clones listed, more than 75% were seen once. This TCR was recovered from a man in his late teens or twenties in good health and CMV-seropositive. The specimen was PBMCs.

For the CDR3, the DNA is TGTGCCAGTAGTATTACAGGGAACACTGAAGCTTTCTTT. It is translated as CASSITGNTEAFF. This chain uses TRBV19 with TRBJ1-1, with a possible D match to TRBD1 (5 bases). Per the germline V gene, CDR1 is LNHDA and CDR2 is SQIVND (reference sequence). V lost 3 bases, J lost 1 base, and 6 bases lay in between. The CDR3 is 13 residues long.